This TCR beta chain was documented in a study of blood T cell repertoires in COVID-19. The overall study: COVID-19 samples collected from the United States, Italy and Spain covered acute and convalescent phases. T cells, B-cell-depleted T cells, or PBMCs provided the cDNA or gDNA that served as material.

In the authors' workflow: Amplification with reference gene primers provided the estimates of nucleated cell counts. Profiling relied on immunoSEQ multiplex PCR, and the TCRdb table lists in-frame clones only, not all of them. The V and J calls and clone size are taken from that table; D and trimming were inferred from the DNA. The table has tens of thousands of clones, 75% to 90% seen once. V shed 0 bases and J 2 bases; nucleotides not matched to a gene: 12. Germline lookup yields CDR1 MGHRA and CDR2 YSYEKL. The CDR3 totals 18 residues. The sequence derives from a man in his fifties or sixties with active or convalescent COVID-19. This chain connects TRBV4-1 to TRBJ2-5; 7 nucleotides align to TRBD2. Input material: peripheral blood. The CDR3 nucleotides are TGCGCCAGCAGCCAAGATCTGGCACGGGGGGATTTTCAAGAGACCCAGTACTTC. Protein: CASSQDLARGDFQETQYF.